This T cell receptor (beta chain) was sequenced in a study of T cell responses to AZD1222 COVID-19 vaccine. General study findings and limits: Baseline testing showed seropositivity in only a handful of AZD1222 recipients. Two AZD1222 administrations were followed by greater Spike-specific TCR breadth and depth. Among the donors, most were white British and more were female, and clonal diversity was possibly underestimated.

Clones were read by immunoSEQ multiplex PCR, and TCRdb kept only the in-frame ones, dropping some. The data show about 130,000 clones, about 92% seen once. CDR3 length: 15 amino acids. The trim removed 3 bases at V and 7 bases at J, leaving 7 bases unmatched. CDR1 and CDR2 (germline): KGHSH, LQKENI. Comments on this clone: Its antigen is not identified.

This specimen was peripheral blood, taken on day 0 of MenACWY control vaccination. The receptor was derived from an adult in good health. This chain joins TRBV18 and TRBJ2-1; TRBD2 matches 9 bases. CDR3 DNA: TGTGCCAGCTCACCTGTCGCGGGAGGGCTAAATGAGCAGTTCTTC. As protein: CASSPVAGGLNEQFF.